What follows are 24 T cell receptor beta chains derived from one specimen sequenced in a study of blood T cell repertoires in COVID-19. TCRdb keeps only in-frame clones here, not all; method: immunoSEQ multiplex PCR. The table includes 85,000 or so clones, about nine tenths detected once. The sequenced sample was peripheral blood. Receptors originate from a man aged 50-60 years with active or convalescent COVID-19.

CDR3 DNA: TGTGCCATCAACCCCGGGACTAGCATTGACAATGAGCAGTTCTTC. It encodes CAINPGTSIDNEQFF. The chain recombines TRBV10-3 with TRBJ2-1, with TRBD2 matching 9 bases. V gave up 7 bases and J gave up 5 bases; unmatched junction bases: 9. CDR1 is ENHRY, CDR2 SYGVKD, per germline. CDR3 length: 15 amino acids.

V and J are TRBV6-2 or TRBV6-3 and TRBJ2-7, with a tentative D call TRBD2 (6 bases). The CDR3 has 15 amino acids. Germline CDR1 and CDR2: MNHEY and SVGEGT. Deletions cut 5 bases from V and 1 base from J, with 15 bases between. The CDR3 here is CASSKPGTLSYEQYF. CDR3 DNA: TGTGCCAGCAGTAAACCCGGGACTCTGTCCTACGAGCAGTACTTC.

The chain carries TRBV11-3 and TRBJ2-1; TRBD2 agrees at 9 bases. CDR3 size: 17 residues. J gave up 5 bases and V 4 bases, and 12 bases lay outside the gene matches. Germline CDR1 and CDR2: SGHNT and YENEEA. The CDR3 loop reads CASSSRWAGGQNNEQFF. The CDR3 DNA reads TGTGCCAGCAGCTCAAGGTGGGCGGGGGGGCAGAACAATGAGCAGTTCTTC.

Here the CDR3 DNA reads TGTGCCAGCAGCTCGGACAGGAGCTCCTACGAGCAGTACTTC. This codes for CASSSDRSSYEQYF. The V and J genes are TRBV5-5 and TRBJ2-7; 7 nucleotides agree with TRBD1. Germline V CDR1 and CDR2: SGHKS, YYEKEE (reference sequence). The CDR3 consists of 14 residues. J lost 0 bases, V lost 3 bases, and 3 bases had no gene match.

This sequence joins TRBV6-5 and TRBJ1-5; weak D call: TRBD1 (6 bases). CDR1 is MNHEY, CDR2 SVGAGI, per germline. The CDR3 contains 13 residues. V was cut by 5 bases and J by 7 bases, with 12 bases left in between. CDR3 residues: CASSKTGAQPQHF. The CDR3 coding sequence is TGTGCCAGCAGTAAGACAGGTGCGCAGCCCCAGCATTTT.

This chain uses TRBV6-5 with TRBJ2-3; D is unclear. The CDR3 loop spans 12 amino acids. Between the trimmed V and J ends, which lost 6 bases and 4 bases, there was a span of 8 bases. CDR1 MNHEY and CDR2 SVGAGI come from the germline V gene. CDR3 in amino acids: CASSRVADTQYF. In DNA, the CDR3 is TGTGCCAGCAGCCGCGTTGCAGATACGCAGTATTTT.

This clone was observed a single time. The chain couples TRBV5-1 to TRBJ1-1; D is perhaps TRBD1 (6 bases). The CDR3 runs 13 residues. The V gene's germline CDR1 is SGHRS and CDR2 YFSETQ. The ends were cut back, 4 bases at V and 5 bases at J, with 12 bases in the middle. The CDR3 bases are TGCGCCAGCAGCGAGGGGACATATACTGAAGCTTTCTTT. This encodes CASSEGTYTEAFF. Supplemented by reference TRBV5-1 and TRBJ1-1, the full variable domain reads KAGVTQTPRYLIKTRGQQVTLSCSPISGHRSVSWYQQTPGQGLQFLFEYFSETQRNKGNFPGRFSGRQFSNSRSEMNVSTLELGDSALYLCASSEGTYTEAFFGQGTRLTVV.

There are a few counts of this clone. V gene TRBV6-1 combines with J gene TRBJ2-2; 11 bases fit TRBD2. This CDR3 has 17 residues. Unmatched junction bases numbered 7, after V lost 3 bases and J lost 4 bases. From germline, CDR1 is MNHNS and CDR2 SASEGT. Here the CDR3 reads CASSEPGLAALTGELFF. CDR3 nucleotide sequence: TGTGCCAGCAGTGAGCCGGGACTAGCGGCCCTCACCGGGGAGCTGTTTTTT.

This chain connects TRBV9 to TRBJ1-4; D is perhaps TRBD1 (6 bases). Trimming took 4 bases from V and 0 from J, leaving 10 bases between them. The CDR3 sequence is 15 residues long. Germline values: CDR1 SGDLS, CDR2 YYNGEE. The CDR3 protein is CASSTTGTTNEKLFF. CDR3 coding DNA: TGTGCCAGCAGCACGACAGGAACAACTAATGAAAAACTGTTTTTT.

The chain is built from TRBV5-6 and TRBJ2-1, with TRBD2 matching over 12 bases. This CDR3 comprises 15 residues. Trimming cost V 5 bases and J 12 bases; bases outside gene matches: 12. Germline CDR1 reads SGHDT; CDR2 reads YYEEEE. The CDR3 DNA reads TGTGCCAGCAGGTCACTAGCGGGAGGCCCTAATTGGCAGTTCTTC. Encoded protein: CASRSLAGGPNWQFF.

This chain uses TRBV5-6 with TRBJ1-2; unclear D gene. CDR3 length: 14 residues. Trimming stripped 4 bases from V and 6 bases from J, with 16 bases between. Germline V gene lookup returns CDR1 SGHDT and CDR2 YYEEEE. The CDR3 DNA is TGTGCCAGCAGCCCAACGTCCCGTTCTAATGGCTACACCTTC. Its protein is CASSPTSRSNGYTF.

The CDR3 DNA reads as TGTGCCAGCAGCCAAGACTTGAACATTCAGTACTTC. It translates to CASSQDLNIQYF. The chain links TRBV14 to TRBJ2-4; D not certain. The CDR3 sequence is 12 residues long. Germline assignment: CDR1 SGHDN and CDR2 FVKESK. V was trimmed by 0 bases and J by 7 bases, leaving 4 bases between them.

This rearrangement joins TRBV2 to TRBJ2-7; 11 nucleotides match TRBD2. Germline V gene lookup returns CDR1 SNHLY and CDR2 FYNNEI. The V segment lost 6 bases and the J segment 4 bases; nucleotides outside the gene matches: 11. The CDR3 spans 16 residues. Here the CDR3 DNA reads TGTGCCAGCAGAGGACAAACTAGCGGGAGTTTGTACGAGCAGTACTTC. Protein: CASRGQTSGSLYEQYF.

The genes are TRBV12-5 and TRBJ1-2; 7 bases line up with TRBD1. The CDR3 runs 18 residues. Trimming removed 0 bases from V and 2 bases from J; junction bases left unmatched: 12. Per the germline V gene, CDR1 is LGHNT and CDR2 is FRNRAP. CDR3 protein: CASGLVPKGQTENYGYTF. The CDR3 region has the DNA TGTGCTAGTGGTTTGGTACCAAAGGGACAGACCGAAAACTATGGCTACACCTTC.

This chain uses TRBV10-2 with TRBJ1-6; TRBD1 might be the D (5 bases). In germline, CDR1 is WSHSY, CDR2 SAAADI. The length of the CDR3 is 16 residues. V was shortened by 0 bases and J by 9 bases, with 15 bases between the two germline ends. CDR3 amino acids: CASSESGGTPISPLHF. The CDR3, as DNA: TGCGCCAGCAGTGAGTCAGGCGGGACGCCTATTTCACCCCTCCACTTT.

This chain links TRBV28 with TRBJ2-1, with 8 bases that match TRBD2. The CDR3 covers 14 residues. The germline V gene has CDR1 MDHEN and CDR2 SYDVKM. With V trimmed by 6 bases and J by 4 bases, 5 bases remained unmatched. In DNA form, the CDR3 reads TGTGCCAGCAGGGGCGGGACTAGTTACAATGAGCAGTTCTTC. This codes for CASRGGTSYNEQFF.

The J gene is TRBJ2-7, the V gene TRBV6-5, with 7 positions matching TRBD1. CDR1 is MNHEY and CDR2 is SVGAGI in the germline V gene. Unmatched junction bases numbered 8, after V lost 9 bases and J lost 0 bases. The CDR3 is 14 residues long. For the CDR3, the DNA is TGTGCCAGTGAAGCAGACAGGGCCTCCTACGAGCAGTACTTC. This sequence encodes CASEADRASYEQYF.

CDR3 sequence: CASDPLLAANNEQFF. CDR3 DNA sequence: TGCGCCAGCGACCCCCTCCTAGCTGCAAACAATGAGCAGTTCTTC. This chain uses TRBV5-1 with TRBJ2-1; the D gene is possibly TRBD2 (5 bases). Germline V gene lookup returns CDR1 SGHRS and CDR2 YFSETQ. This CDR3 spans 15 amino acids. V lost 7 bases and J lost 5, with 19 bases in between.

Written as DNA, the CDR3 is TGTGCCAGTAGCAGAACTAGGCCCGGGGAGCTGTTTTTT. Protein: CASSRTRPGELFF. V usage is TRBV19 and J usage is TRBJ2-2; D is perhaps TRBD2 (5 bases). Deletions cut 6 bases from V and 6 bases from J, with 11 bases between. CDR1 and CDR2 (germline): LNHDA, SQIVND (reference sequence). The CDR3 is 13 residues long.

The chain recombines TRBV27 with TRBJ2-7; possible D gene TRBD2, 5 bases. Germline V gene lookup returns CDR1 MNHEY and CDR2 SMNVEV (reference sequence). The ends were cut back, 6 bases at V and 3 bases at J, with 21 bases in the middle. This CDR3 has 16 residues. Written as DNA, the CDR3 is TGTGCCAGCAGCCCGGTCTCGAGCGGAAATTACTACGAGCAGTACTTC. Residues: CASSPVSSGNYYEQYF.

The chain has TRBV19 and TRBJ2-2; TRBD2 aligns across 7 bases. Germline values: CDR1 LNHDA, CDR2 SQIVND (reference sequence). Losses at the gene ends were 7 bases for V and 2 bases for J; bases not matched to a gene: 7. The CDR3 loop spans 15 amino acids. This CDR3 is CASTPGRVNTGELFF. The CDR3 DNA sequence: TGTGCCAGTACCCCTGGGAGGGTAAACACCGGGGAGCTGTTTTTT.

The rearrangement uses TRBV15 and TRBJ1-5; the match to TRBD1 covers 10 bases. The CDR3 consists of 16 residues. With V trimmed by 3 bases and J by 5 bases, 7 bases remained unmatched. Germline-derived CDR1 and CDR2 are LNHNV and YYDKDF (reference sequence). The CDR3 is CATSRRFGTGDQPQHF. The CDR3 region has the DNA TGTGCCACCAGCAGGAGGTTCGGGACAGGGGATCAGCCCCAGCATTTT.

The chain combines TRBV19 with TRBJ2-1, with TRBD1 matching over 9 bases. CDR3 size: 17 residues. V lost 3 bases to trimming and J lost 9 bases; unmatched junction nucleotides: 15. Germline loops: CDR1 LNHDA, CDR2 SQIVND (reference sequence). The chain's CDR3 is CASSISLTGGVGIEQFF. In DNA, the CDR3 is TGTGCCAGTAGTATCTCCCTAACAGGGGGCGTTGGAATTGAGCAGTTCTTC.

J is TRBJ2-7 and V is TRBV28; TRBD2 might be the D (5 bases). In germline, CDR1 is MDHEN, CDR2 SYDVKM. This CDR3 is built from 12 residues. Trimming left V 7 bases short and J 2 bases short, with 9 bases between. The CDR3 region is CASTGNAYEQYF. DNA of the CDR3: TGTGCCAGCACCGGGAATGCCTACGAGCAGTACTTC.